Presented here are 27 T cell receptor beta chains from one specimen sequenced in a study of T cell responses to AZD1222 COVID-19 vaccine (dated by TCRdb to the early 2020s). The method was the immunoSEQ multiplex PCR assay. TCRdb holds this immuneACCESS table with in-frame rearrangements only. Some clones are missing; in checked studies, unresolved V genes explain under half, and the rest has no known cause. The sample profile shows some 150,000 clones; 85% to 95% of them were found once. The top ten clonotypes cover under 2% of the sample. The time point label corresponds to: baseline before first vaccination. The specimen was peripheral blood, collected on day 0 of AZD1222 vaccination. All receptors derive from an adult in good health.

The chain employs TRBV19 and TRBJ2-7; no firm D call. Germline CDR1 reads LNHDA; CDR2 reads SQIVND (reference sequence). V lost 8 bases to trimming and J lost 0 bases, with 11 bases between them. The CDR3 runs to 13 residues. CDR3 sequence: CASSGSSSYEQYF. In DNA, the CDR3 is TGTGCCAGTTCGGGCTCTTCCTCCTACGAGCAGTACTTC.

This CDR3 is CASSIVETSGIVEQFF. In nucleotides, the CDR3 is TGTGCCAGTAGTATAGTTGAGACTAGCGGGATAGTTGAGCAGTTCTTC. The gene calls are TRBV19 and TRBJ2-1; TRBD2 matches at 11 bases. Looked up from germline, CDR1 is LNHDA and CDR2 is SQIVND (reference sequence). The ends lost 1 base at V and 9 bases at J; junction bases unmatched: 8. This CDR3 comprises 16 residues.

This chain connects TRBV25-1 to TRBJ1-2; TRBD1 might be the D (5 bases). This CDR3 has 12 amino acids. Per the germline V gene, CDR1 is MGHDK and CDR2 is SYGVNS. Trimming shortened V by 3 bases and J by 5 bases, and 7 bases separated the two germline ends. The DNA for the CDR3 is TGTGCCAGCAGTGAGACAGAGTATGGCTACACCTTC. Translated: CASSETEYGYTF.

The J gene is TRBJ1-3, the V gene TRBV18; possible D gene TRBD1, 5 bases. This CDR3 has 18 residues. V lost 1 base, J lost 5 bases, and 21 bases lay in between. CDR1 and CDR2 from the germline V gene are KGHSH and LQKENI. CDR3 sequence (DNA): TGTGCCAGCTCACCACAATGGACGCCTGTGATGGGACGAAACACCATATATTTT. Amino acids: CASSPQWTPVMGRNTIYF. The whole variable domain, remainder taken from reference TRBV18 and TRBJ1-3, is NAGVMQNPRHLVRRRGQEARLRCSPMKGHSHVYWYRQLPEEGLKFMVYLQKENIIDESGMPKERFSAEFPKEGPSILRIQQVVRGDSAAYFCASSPQWTPVMGRNTIYFGEGSWLTVV.

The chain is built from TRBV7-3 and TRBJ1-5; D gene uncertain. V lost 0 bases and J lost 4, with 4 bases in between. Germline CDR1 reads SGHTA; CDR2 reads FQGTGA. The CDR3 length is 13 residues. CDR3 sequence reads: CASSLTANQPQHF. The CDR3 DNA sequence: TGTGCCAGCAGCTTAACGGCGAATCAGCCCCAGCATTTT. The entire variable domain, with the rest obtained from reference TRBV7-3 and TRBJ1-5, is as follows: GAGVSQTPSNKVTEKGKYVELRCDPISGHTALYWYRQSLGQGPEFLIYFQGTGAADDSGLPNDRFFAVRPEGSVSTLKIQRTERGDSAVYLCASSLTANQPQHFGDGTRLSIL.

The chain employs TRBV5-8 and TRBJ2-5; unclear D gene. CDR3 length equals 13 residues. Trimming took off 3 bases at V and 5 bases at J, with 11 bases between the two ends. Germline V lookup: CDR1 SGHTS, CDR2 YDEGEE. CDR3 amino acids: CASSSPVGETQYF. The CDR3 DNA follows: TGTGCCAGCAGCTCTCCGGTTGGGGAGACCCAGTACTTC.

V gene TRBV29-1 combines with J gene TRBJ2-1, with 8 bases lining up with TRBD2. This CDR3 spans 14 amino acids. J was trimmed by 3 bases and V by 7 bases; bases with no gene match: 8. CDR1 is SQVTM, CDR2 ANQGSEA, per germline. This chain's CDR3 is CSAPSGGLYNEQFF. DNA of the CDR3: TGCAGCGCACCCTCGGGGGGGCTCTACAATGAGCAGTTCTTC.

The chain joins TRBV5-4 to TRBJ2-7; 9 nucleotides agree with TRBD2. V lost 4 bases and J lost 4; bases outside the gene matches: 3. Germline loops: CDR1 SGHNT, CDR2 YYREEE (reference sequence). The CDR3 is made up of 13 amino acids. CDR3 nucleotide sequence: TGTGCCAGCAGCCGAGGACTAGCGTACGAGCAGTACTTC. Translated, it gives CASSRGLAYEQYF.

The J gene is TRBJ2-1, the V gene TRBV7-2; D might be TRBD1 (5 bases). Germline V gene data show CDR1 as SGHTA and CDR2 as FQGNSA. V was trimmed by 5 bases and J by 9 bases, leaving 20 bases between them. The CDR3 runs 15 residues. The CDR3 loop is CASSHYVGRFGEQFF. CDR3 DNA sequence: TGTGCCAGCAGCCATTATGTGGGGCGTTTCGGTGAGCAGTTCTTC.

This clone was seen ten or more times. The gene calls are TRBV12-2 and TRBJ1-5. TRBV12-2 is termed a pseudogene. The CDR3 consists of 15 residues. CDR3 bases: TGTGCAAGTCACCTGTGTGAGGGTGAGACCCAGCCCCAGCATTTT. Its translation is CASHLCEGETQPQHF.

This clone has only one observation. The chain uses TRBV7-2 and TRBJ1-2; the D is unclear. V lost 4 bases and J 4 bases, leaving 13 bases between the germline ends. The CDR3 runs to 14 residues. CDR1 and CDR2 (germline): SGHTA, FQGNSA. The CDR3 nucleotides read TGTGCCAGCAGCTCCGACTCCCCGGGCTATGGCTACACCTTC. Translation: CASSSDSPGYGYTF.

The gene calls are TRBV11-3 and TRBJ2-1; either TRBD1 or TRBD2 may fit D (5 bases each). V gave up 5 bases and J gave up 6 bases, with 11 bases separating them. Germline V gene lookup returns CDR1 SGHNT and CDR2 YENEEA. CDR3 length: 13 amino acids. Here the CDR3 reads CASSPGPFNEQFF. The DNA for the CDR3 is TGTGCCAGCAGCCCGGGACCCTTCAATGAGCAGTTCTTC. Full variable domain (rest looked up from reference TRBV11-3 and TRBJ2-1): EAGVVQSPRYKIIEKKQPVAFWCNPISGHNTLYWYLQNLGQGPELLIRYENEEAVDDSQLPKDRFSAERLKGVDSTLKIQPAELGDSAVYLCASSPGPFNEQFFGPGTRLTVL.

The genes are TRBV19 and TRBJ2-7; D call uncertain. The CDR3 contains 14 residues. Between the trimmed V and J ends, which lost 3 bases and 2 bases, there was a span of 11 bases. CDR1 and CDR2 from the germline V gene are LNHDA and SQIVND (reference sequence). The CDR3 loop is CASSMAASTYEQYF. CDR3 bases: TGTGCCAGTAGTATGGCGGCCAGTACCTACGAGCAGTACTTC.

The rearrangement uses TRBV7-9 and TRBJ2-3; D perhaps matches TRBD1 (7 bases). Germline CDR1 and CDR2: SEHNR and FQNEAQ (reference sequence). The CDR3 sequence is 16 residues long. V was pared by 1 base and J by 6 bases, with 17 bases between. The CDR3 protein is CASSLGGGGFADTQYF. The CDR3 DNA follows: TGTGCCAGCAGCTTAGGTGGAGGGGGCTTCGCTGATACGCAGTATTTT.

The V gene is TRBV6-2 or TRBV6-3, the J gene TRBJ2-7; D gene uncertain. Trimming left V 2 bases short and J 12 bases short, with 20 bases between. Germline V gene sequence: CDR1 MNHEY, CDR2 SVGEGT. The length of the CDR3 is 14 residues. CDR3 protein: CASSYLDLRGSRYF. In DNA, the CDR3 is TGTGCCAGCAGTTACCTCGATTTGAGAGGAAGTAGGTACTTC.

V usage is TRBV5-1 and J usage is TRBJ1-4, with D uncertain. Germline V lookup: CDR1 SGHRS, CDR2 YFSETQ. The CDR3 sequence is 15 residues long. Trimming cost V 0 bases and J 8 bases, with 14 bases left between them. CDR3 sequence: CASSLAGERWEKLFF. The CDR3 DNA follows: TGCGCCAGCAGCTTGGCCGGGGAACGATGGGAAAAACTGTTTTTT.

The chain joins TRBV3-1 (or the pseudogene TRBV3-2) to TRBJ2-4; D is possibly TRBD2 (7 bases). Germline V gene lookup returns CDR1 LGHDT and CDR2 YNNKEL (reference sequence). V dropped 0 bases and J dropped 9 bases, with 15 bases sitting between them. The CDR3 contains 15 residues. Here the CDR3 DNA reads TGTGCCAGCAGCCAAGAGAGGCAGGGAGGGGGCATTCAGTACTTC. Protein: CASSQERQGGGIQYF.

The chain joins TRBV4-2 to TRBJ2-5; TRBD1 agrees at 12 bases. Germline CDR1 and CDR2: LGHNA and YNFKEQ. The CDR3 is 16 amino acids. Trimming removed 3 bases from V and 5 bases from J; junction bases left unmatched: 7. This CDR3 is CASSHGGDRGRETQYF. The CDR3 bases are TGTGCCAGCAGCCATGGGGGGGACAGGGGGCGTGAGACCCAGTACTTC.

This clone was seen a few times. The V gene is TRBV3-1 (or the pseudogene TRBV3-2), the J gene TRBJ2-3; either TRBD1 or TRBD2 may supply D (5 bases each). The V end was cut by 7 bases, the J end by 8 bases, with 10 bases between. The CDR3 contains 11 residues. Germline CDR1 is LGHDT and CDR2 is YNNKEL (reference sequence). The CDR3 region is CASKTGTTQYF. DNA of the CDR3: TGTGCCAGCAAAACCGGGACTACGCAGTATTTT.

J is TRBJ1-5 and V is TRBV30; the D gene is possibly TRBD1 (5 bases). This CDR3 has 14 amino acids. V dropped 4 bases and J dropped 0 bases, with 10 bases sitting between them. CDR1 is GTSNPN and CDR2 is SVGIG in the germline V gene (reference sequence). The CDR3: CAWTKTVSNQPQHF. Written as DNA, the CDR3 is TGTGCCTGGACCAAGACAGTTAGCAATCAGCCCCAGCATTTT.

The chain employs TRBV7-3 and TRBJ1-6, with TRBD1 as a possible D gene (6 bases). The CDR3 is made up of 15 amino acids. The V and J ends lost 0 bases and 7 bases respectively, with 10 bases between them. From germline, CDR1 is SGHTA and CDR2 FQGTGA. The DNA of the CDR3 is TGTGCCAGCAGCTTAACCGGCAGGGGCAATTCACCCCTCCACTTT. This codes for CASSLTGRGNSPLHF.

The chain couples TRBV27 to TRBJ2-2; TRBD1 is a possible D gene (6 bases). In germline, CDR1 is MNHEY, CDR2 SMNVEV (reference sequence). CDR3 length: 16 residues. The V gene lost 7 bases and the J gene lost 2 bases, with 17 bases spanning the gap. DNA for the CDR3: TGTGCCAGCACCTTGTGGGCGACAGGAAACACCGGGGAGCTGTTTTTT. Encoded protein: CASTLWATGNTGELFF.

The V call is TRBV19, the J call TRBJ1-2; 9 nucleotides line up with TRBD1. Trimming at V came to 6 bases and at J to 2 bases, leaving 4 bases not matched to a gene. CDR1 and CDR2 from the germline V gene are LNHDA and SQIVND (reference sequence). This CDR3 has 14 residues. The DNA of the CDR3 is TGTGCCAGTAGCCCCGGACAGGGGAACTATGGCTACACCTTC. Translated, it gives CASSPGQGNYGYTF.

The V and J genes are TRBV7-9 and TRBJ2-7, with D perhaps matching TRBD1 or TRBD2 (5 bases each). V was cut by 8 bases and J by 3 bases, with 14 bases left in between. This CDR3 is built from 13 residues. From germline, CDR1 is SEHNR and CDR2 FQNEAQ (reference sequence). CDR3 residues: CASRGQGVYEQYF. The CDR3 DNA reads TGTGCCAGCCGTGGGCAGGGAGTCTACGAGCAGTACTTC.

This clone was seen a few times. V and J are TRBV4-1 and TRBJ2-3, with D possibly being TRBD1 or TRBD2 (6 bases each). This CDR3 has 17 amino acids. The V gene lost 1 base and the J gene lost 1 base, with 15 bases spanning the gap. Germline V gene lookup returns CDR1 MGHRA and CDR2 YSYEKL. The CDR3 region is CASSQAPGAGGTDTQYF. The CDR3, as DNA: TGCGCCAGCAGCCAAGCCCCGGGAGCAGGGGGCACAGATACGCAGTATTTT.

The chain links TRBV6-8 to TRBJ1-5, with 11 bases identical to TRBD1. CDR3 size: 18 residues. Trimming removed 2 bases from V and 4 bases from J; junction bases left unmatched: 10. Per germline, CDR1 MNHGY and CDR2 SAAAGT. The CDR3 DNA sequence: TGTGCCAGCAGTTACCCAAGAAACCGGGACAGGGGGAATCAGCCCCAGCATTTT. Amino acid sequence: CASSYPRNRDRGNQPQHF.

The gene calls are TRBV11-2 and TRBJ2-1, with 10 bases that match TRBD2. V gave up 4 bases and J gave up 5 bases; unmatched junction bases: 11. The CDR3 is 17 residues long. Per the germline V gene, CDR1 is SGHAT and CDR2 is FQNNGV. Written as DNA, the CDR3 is TGTGCCAGCAGCTCCGTGACGACTAGCGGGCGAAACAATGAGCAGTTCTTC. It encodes CASSSVTTSGRNNEQFF.